The next 2 T cell receptor beta chains were all read from a single sample in a study of CD8+ T cells in alopecia areata. As the sequencing template, cDNA was produced by extracting RNA and reverse transcribing it. The repertoire was sequenced with immunoSEQ multiplex PCR; TCRdb's copy has only in-frame clones and lacks some. The sample lists some 210,000 clones; 50% to 65% were seen once. The sequencing used CD4+ T cells sorted from blood, collected at week 0. The receptors were sampled from a human donor with alopecia areata.

The chain uses TRBV11-3 and TRBJ2-7; D gene uncertain. This CDR3 region has 13 residues. Trimming took off 0 bases at V and 6 bases at J, with 9 bases between the two ends. The germline V gene encodes CDR1 SGHNT and CDR2 YENEEA. DNA of the CDR3: TGTGCCAGCAGCTTAGATGGGGATGGCGAGCAGTACTTC. It specifies CASSLDGDGEQYF.

This clone was counted once. The rearrangement uses TRBV6-1 and TRBJ2-5; D not certain. V dropped 3 bases and J dropped 7 bases, with 9 bases sitting between them. This CDR3 contains 12 residues. Germline lookup yields CDR1 MNHNS and CDR2 SASEGT. Here the CDR3 reads CASSDYSLTQYF. The CDR3 DNA follows: TGTGCCAGCAGTGATTATTCCCTGACCCAGTACTTC.